Listed below are T cell receptor beta chains from one sample, sequenced in a study of blood T cells in healthy people across ages. MiXCR, run by TCRdb on the 5' RACE reads, gives a single entry per CDR3 protein. The repertoire holds over 1,300,000 distinct CDR3 sequences, with around 55% as singletons. The specimen sequenced was blood. These receptors were taken from a man aged 18 to 30 in good health. The CDR3 runs from the conserved cysteine through the conserved F or W. The order of the fields is V gene, CDR3 length, D gene, J gene, clone size, CDR3 protein, CDR3 DNA. D genes are given only for firm matches. Rows may omit the clone size; those that give it use once, few, many or a size class.

>TRBV3-1|16|-|TRBJ1-6|-
CASSQDVQGGYSPLHF
TGTGCCAGCAGCCAAGACGTTCAGGGAGGATATTCACCCCTCCACTTT
>TRBV5-1|16|-|TRBJ2-3|few
CASSLARTLGGNTQYF
TGCGCCAGCAGCTTAGCTAGGACCCTCGGAGGAAATACGCAGTATTTT
>TRBV29-1|14|-|TRBJ2-3|-
CSVRSGVGTDTQYF
TGCAGCGTTCGTTCAGGGGTCGGTACAGATACGCAGTATTTT
>TRBV7-9|15|-|TRBJ1-6|few
CASSLAWQGNSPLHF
TGTGCCAGCAGCTTAGCGTGGCAGGGAAACTCACCCCTCCACTTT
>TRBV2|13|-|TRBJ2-5|-
CASSRLNQETQYF
TGTGCCAGCAGTCGACTGAACCAAGAGACCCAGTACTTC
>TRBV29-1|15|TRBD2|TRBJ2-1|few
CSVGVAGGARNEQFF
TGCAGCGTTGGCGTAGCGGGGGGGGCTCGGAATGAGCAGTTCTTC
>TRBV6-2/TRBV6-3|18|-|TRBJ2-3|-
CASSDLQGERTKTDTQYF
TGTGCCAGCAGCGATTTACAGGGTGAGAGAACTAAGACAGATACGCAGTATTTT
>TRBV15|14|-|TRBJ1-4|few
CATKPPDANEKLFF
TGTGCCACTAAACCGCCCGACGCTAATGAAAAACTGTTTTTT
>TRBV10-3|16|TRBD2|TRBJ2-3|few
CAIRPGLAGTTDTQYF
TGTGCCATCAGGCCCGGACTAGCGGGAACCACAGATACGCAGTATTTT
>TRBV12-3/TRBV12-4|15|-|TRBJ1-2|-
CASSLGRDKKRGYTF
TGTGCCAGCAGTTTAGGGCGAGACAAGAAACGGGGCTACACCTTC
>TRBV6-5|14|-|TRBJ1-1|-
CASSYRRANTEAFF
TGTGCCAGCAGTTACAGACGGGCGAACACTGAAGCTTTCTTT
>TRBV5-5|12|-|TRBJ1-6|few
CASSSTNSPLHF
TGTGCCAGCAGCTCGACAAATTCACCCCTCCACTTT
>TRBV6-6|13|TRBD1|TRBJ2-5|-
CASVSTGGETQYF
TGTGCCAGCGTTTCGACAGGGGGAGAGACCCAGTACTTC
>TRBV11-2|15|-|TRBJ2-7|-
CASSHHGAGRPEQYF
TGTGCCAGCTCCCACCACGGGGCAGGGAGACCCGAGCAGTACTTC
>TRBV7-2|15|TRBD1|TRBJ1-1|-
CASSLAGQGHTEAFF
TGTGCCAGCAGCTTAGCGGGACAGGGTCACACTGAAGCTTTCTTT
>TRBV12-3/TRBV12-4|18|TRBD2|TRBJ2-3|-
CASRGLAGVPLRADAQYF
TGTGCCAGCAGGGGACTAGCGGGAGTCCCGCTACGCGCAGATGCGCAGTATTTT
>TRBV25-1|17|TRBD2|TRBJ2-3|-
CASSEGAGGPSTDTQYF
TGTGCCAGCAGTGAAGGTGCGGGGGGCCCCAGCACAGATACGCAGTATTTT
>TRBV3-1|15|-|TRBJ2-7|once
CASSQDHRSAYEQYF
TGTGCCAGCAGCCAAGATCATAGGAGCGCCTACGAGCAGTACTTC
>TRBV29-1|15|-|TRBJ2-1|few
CSVEDADRLGDEQFF
TGCAGCGTTGAAGATGCCGACAGGTTGGGGGATGAGCAGTTCTTC
>TRBV2|11|-|TRBJ2-5|-
CALGDQETQYF
TGTGCCCTCGGGGACCAAGAGACCCAGTACTTC
>TRBV13|20|TRBD2|TRBJ2-1|many
CASSLALYPTSGIGSNEQFF
TGTGCCAGCAGCTTAGCCCTCTATCCTACTAGCGGTATTGGATCCAATGAGCAGTTCTTC
>TRBV6-5|14|-|TRBJ1-1|-
CASSYGLMNTEAFF
TGTGCCAGCAGTTACGGCCTAATGAACACTGAAGCTTTCTTT
>TRBV6-5|14|-|TRBJ2-7|-
CASSSGLGVREQYF
TGTGCCAGCAGTTCTGGGTTAGGAGTTCGCGAGCAGTACTTC
>TRBV20-1|13|-|TRBJ2-7|-
CSARARGDYEQYF
TGCAGTGCTAGGGCCCGAGGGGACTACGAGCAGTACTTC
>TRBV12-3/TRBV12-4|10|-|TRBJ1-4|-
CASKSEKLFF
TGTGCCAGCAAGTCCGAAAAACTGTTTTTT
>TRBV6-6|16|TRBD1|TRBJ1-1|-
CASSYSPDRVNTEAFF
TGTGCCAGCAGTTACTCGCCCGACAGGGTTAACACTGAAGCTTTCTTT
>TRBV5-1|16|-|TRBJ2-5|few
CASSLVSNNHEETQYF
TGCGCCAGCAGCTTAGTCAGCAACAATCATGAAGAGACCCAGTACTTC
>TRBV6-6|16|-|TRBJ2-5|few
CASTKGPGDLQETQYF
TGTGCCAGCACCAAGGGACCAGGGGACCTACAAGAGACCCAGTACTTC
>TRBV20-1|15|-|TRBJ2-3|-
CSARDLGQITDTQYF
TGCAGTGCTAGAGATCTTGGGCAGATCACAGATACGCAGTATTTT